This T cell receptor (beta chain) was found in a study of blood T cell repertoires in COVID-19. Individuals aged about 18 to 90 years were recruited from fewer than 30 US areas. V gave up 6 bases and J gave up 13 bases; unmatched junction bases: 9. CDR1 and CDR2 (germline): LNHDA, SQIVND (reference sequence). The CDR3 runs to 12 residues. In the authors' methods: The assay estimated nucleated cells by amplifying reference gene primers. Using immunoSEQ multiplex PCR, the repertoire was profiled, and TCRdb retains in-frame clones only, with some absent. D and trimming come from the DNA, and the V and J calls and clone size come from that table. The profile covers about 400,000 clones, with 88% appearing a single time and roughly 2% taken by the ten largest.

Sequencing input: PBMCs or T cells enriched from blood (not recorded which). V gene TRBV19 combines with J gene TRBJ2-5, with 9 bases matching TRBD1. This TCR came from a middle-aged woman with acute COVID-19. CDR3 sequence (DNA): TGTGCCAGTAGCAGACAGGGGGTCTCTCTGTACTTC. The encoded protein is CASSRQGVSLYF.